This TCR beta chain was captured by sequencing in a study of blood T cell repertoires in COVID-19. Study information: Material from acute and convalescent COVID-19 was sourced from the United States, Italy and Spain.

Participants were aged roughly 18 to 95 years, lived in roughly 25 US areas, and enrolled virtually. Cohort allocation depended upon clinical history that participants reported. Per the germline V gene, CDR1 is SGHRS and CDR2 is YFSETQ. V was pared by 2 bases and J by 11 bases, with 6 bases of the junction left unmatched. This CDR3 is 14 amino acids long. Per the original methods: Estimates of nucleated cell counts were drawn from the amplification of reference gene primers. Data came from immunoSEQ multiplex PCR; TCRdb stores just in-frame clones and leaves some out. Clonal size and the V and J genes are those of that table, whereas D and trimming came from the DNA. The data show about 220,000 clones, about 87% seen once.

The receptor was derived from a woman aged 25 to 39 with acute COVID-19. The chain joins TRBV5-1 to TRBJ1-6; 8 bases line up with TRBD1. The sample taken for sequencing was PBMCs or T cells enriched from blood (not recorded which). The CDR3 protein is CASSLYRGRTPLHF. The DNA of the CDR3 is TGCGCCAGCAGCTTATACAGGGGGAGGACACCCCTCCACTTT. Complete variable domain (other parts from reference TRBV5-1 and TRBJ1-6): KAGVTQTPRYLIKTRGQQVTLSCSPISGHRSVSWYQQTPGQGLQFLFEYFSETQRNKGNFPGRFSGRQFSNSRSEMNVSTLELGDSALYLCASSLYRGRTPLHFGNGTRLTVT.